The clone carrying this T cell receptor (beta chain) was picked up a small number of times. This sample is part of a study of blood T cells in healthy people across ages. With a J-beta primer mix and a sample-barcoded 5' primer, a second PCR ran roughly 6 to 11 cycles. Each TCR beta cDNA got a 12-nucleotide random molecular identifier. TCRdb passed the 5' RACE reads through MiXCR, listing each CDR3 protein once. Of 650,000 to 1,000,000 distinct CDR3 sequences in the sample, roughly 40% were seen once. Isolation yielded PBMCs, at least 6 million per sample, in every case. CDR1 and CDR2 (germline): LNHDA, SQIVND (reference sequence). The V end lost 7 bases, the J end lost 2 bases, and 11 bases lay between the germline ends. The CDR3 sequence is 14 residues long.

The origin of this receptor is a man younger than 35 in good health. Sequenced material: blood. The genes are TRBV19 and TRBJ2-2, with no clear D. CDR3 residues: CASNPGKNTGELFF. The DNA for the CDR3 is TGTGCCAGTAATCCAGGAAAAAACACCGGGGAGCTGTTTTTT. Full variable domain (missing parts from reference TRBV19 and TRBJ2-2): DGGITQSPKYLFRKEGQNVTLSCEQNLNHDAMYWYRQDPGQGLRLIYYSQIVNDFQKGDIAEGYSVSREKKESFPLTVTSAQKNPTAFYLCASNPGKNTGELFFGEGSRLTVL.